This T cell receptor beta chain was recovered during a study of cytomegalovirus exposure and HLA in healthy donors. The study's findings and limits: Some TCR beta chains (roughly 160 of them) were listed as cytomegalovirus-associated. Three of the chains that were CMV-associated were confirmed in vitro to be specific for CMV antigens. In most subjects, TCR beta sequences reportedly gave accurate predictions of HLA-A and HLA-B alleles.

This CDR3 comprises 15 residues. The germline CDR1 and CDR2 sequences are SEHNR and FQNEAQ (reference sequence). V gave up 6 bases and J gave up 0 bases, with 11 bases separating them. Healthy bone marrow donors made up the cohort. The PCR contained 60 Vbeta and 13 Jbeta primers. Method: immunoSEQ multiplex PCR; TCRdb's copy keeps in-frame clones and lacks some. This sample has some 70,000 clones; approximately 70% occur once, and the top ten carry around 13%. A few counts support this clone. Its antigen is not known. This sequence joins TRBV7-9 and TRBJ2-2; D is undetermined. Sequencing was carried out using PBMCs. The TCR comes from a male donor in good health and CMV-seropositive. The CDR3 loop reads CASSQTPANTGELFF. In nucleotides, the CDR3 is TGTGCCAGCAGTCAAACTCCCGCGAACACCGGGGAGCTGTTTTTT.